Reported below is one T cell receptor beta chain. The antigen is not known. A single base separates this from a much larger clone, so it may be a read error. MiXCR, applied by TCRdb to the multiplex PCR reads, yields one record per CDR3 protein. Of 150,000 to 200,000 distinct CDR3 sequences in the sample, around a third were seen once. This specimen comes from a study of breast tumors, draining lymph nodes, adjacent tissues. The study's findings and limits: Findings are consistent with lymph node origin and intratumoral expansion of most tumor T cells. Data only fit, rather than demonstrated, lymph node origin of most tumor T cells. Tumor and nontumor repertoires were significantly more similar in luminal-like than in basal-like breast cancer. Tumor TCR diversity was below lymph nodes but above nontumor tissue.

Axillary draining lymph nodes of breast cancer patients supplied the node samples. Source material: axillary lymph node tissue. This TCR was sampled from a female donor with breast cancer. Some clones in this sample may be carry-over from other donors' samples.

The CDR3, as DNA: TGTGCCAGCAGCCGCCAGACAGGGCCAAACATTCAGTACTTC. Translated: CASSRQTGPNIQYF. The chain is built from TRBV11-2 and TRBJ2-4, with 7 bases matching TRBD1. Germline lookup yields CDR1 SGHAT and CDR2 FQNNGV. V was pared by 5 bases and J by 6 bases, with 7 bases of the junction left unmatched. The length of the CDR3 is 14 residues. Combining the CDR3 with reference TRBV11-2 and TRBJ2-4 gives the whole variable domain EAGVAQSPRYKIIEKRQSVAFWCNPISGHATLYWYQQILGQGPKLLIQFQNNGVVDDSQLPKDRFSAERLKGVDSTLKIQPAKLEDSAVYLCASSRQTGPNIQYFGAGTRLSVL.